These T cell receptor beta chains were read from a single sample in a study of human T cells and chemical hapten exposure. TCRdb redid the calling of the RACE reads with MiXCR, one entry per CDR3 protein. Of a few hundred thousand distinct CDR3 sequences in the sample, roughly 6% were seen once. This specimen consisted of whole blood, obtained in connection with sensitization to the hapten diphenylcyclopropenone (DPC). Receptors originate from a woman between 18 and 29 years old with alopecia areata. Some clones in this sample may be carry-over from other donors' samples. Both conserved end residues are part of each CDR3. A D gene is named only where the DNA matches it firmly. The listing skips clone size in some rows; elsewhere it reads once, few, many or a size class.

v_call,d_call,j_call,clone_size,cdr3_aa,cdr3_nt
TRBV2,TRBD2,TRBJ2-7,many,CASSVTSGGDAYEQYF,TGTGCCAGCAGTGTGACTAGCGGGGGCGATGCCTACGAGCAGTACTTC
TRBV27,NA,TRBJ2-1,few,CASSTARDTYNEQFF,TGTGCCAGCAGTACTGCCCGGGACACCTACAATGAGCAGTTCTTC
TRBV7-2,NA,TRBJ1-2,NA,CASSLQGSDGYTF,TGTGCCAGCAGCTTACAGGGGTCGGATGGCTACACCTTC
TRBV5-1,NA,TRBJ2-3,NA,CASTTDRKTSTDTQYF,TGCGCCAGTACTACAGACAGAAAGACTAGCACAGATACGCAGTATTTT
TRBV29-1,NA,TRBJ1-1,many,CSVEITGNTEAFF,TGCAGCGTGGAAATAACAGGGAACACTGAAGCTTTCTTT
TRBV29-1,NA,TRBJ2-1,many,CSVVLAGIQFF,TGCAGCGTTGTTCTGGCAGGGATCCAGTTCTTC
TRBV12-3/TRBV12-4,TRBD1,TRBJ1-1,many,CASSYRTGQAEAFF,TGTGCCAGCAGTTACCGGACAGGGCAAGCTGAAGCTTTCTTT
TRBV10-3,NA,TRBJ1-3,many,CATNSGGPGNTIYF,TGTGCCACTAATAGCGGAGGGCCTGGAAACACCATATATTTT
TRBV7-2,NA,TRBJ1-6,many,CASRPQGSQAPLHF,TGTGCCAGCAGACCCCAGGGATCGCAGGCACCCCTCCACTTT
TRBV6-2/TRBV6-3,NA,TRBJ2-3,many,CASSPRETDTQYF,TGTGCCAGCAGTCCCCGGGAGACAGATACGCAGTATTTT
TRBV15,NA,TRBJ1-3,many,CATSRDRSNLGNTIYF,TGTGCCACCAGCAGAGACAGGTCTAACTTAGGAAACACCATATATTTT
TRBV11-2,NA,TRBJ1-4,NA,CASSLAWVEGNEKLFF,TGTGCCAGCAGCTTAGCTTGGGTCGAGGGAAATGAAAAACTGTTTTTT
TRBV5-5,NA,TRBJ2-3,NA,CASTSGLQGTDTQYF,TGTGCCAGCACCTCCGGACTGCAAGGCACAGATACGCAGTATTTT
TRBV12-3/TRBV12-4,NA,TRBJ1-2,NA,CASSNRYGYAF,TGTGCCAGCAGTAACCGCTATGGCTACGCCTTC
TRBV5-4,NA,TRBJ2-5,NA,CASSMSRSGETQYF,TGTGCCAGCAGCATGAGCCGTTCGGGAGAGACCCAGTACTTC
TRBV2,NA,TRBJ2-1,NA,CASSERLDNEQFF,TGTGCCAGCAGTGAAAGACTCGACAATGAGCAGTTCTTC
TRBV7-2,TRBD2,TRBJ2-1,NA,CASSLGWTSPAGEQFF,TGTGCCAGCAGCTTAGGTTGGACTAGCCCGGCGGGGGAGCAGTTCTTC
TRBV10-3,NA,TRBJ2-7,NA,CAISEAGASSYEQYF,TGTGCCATCAGTGAAGCAGGGGCGAGCTCCTACGAGCAGTACTTC
TRBV15,TRBD2,TRBJ2-1,many,CATMGSGADEQFF,TGTGCCACCATGGGTAGCGGGGCTGATGAGCAGTTCTTC
TRBV4-3,NA,TRBJ2-6,NA,CASSQDYTPNVLTF,TGCGCCAGCAGCCAAGATTACACCCCCAACGTCCTGACTTTC
TRBV10-3,TRBD1,TRBJ2-4,few,CAISGTGAVAKNIQYF,TGTGCCATCAGTGGGACAGGGGCCGTGGCCAAAAACATTCAGTACTTC
TRBV6-5,NA,TRBJ2-4,NA,CASSYGVELKNIQYF,TGTGCCAGCAGTTACGGGGTAGAGCTCAAAAACATTCAGTACTTC
TRBV10-3,TRBD2,TRBJ2-6,NA,CAISESGLAGANVLTF,TGTGCCATCAGTGAAAGTGGACTAGCTGGGGCCAACGTCCTGACTTTC
TRBV7-3,NA,TRBJ2-3,few,CASSLMGKGADTQYF,TGTGCCAGCAGCTTAATGGGGAAAGGGGCAGATACGCAGTATTTT